These 9 T cell receptor beta chains were all obtained from the same sample, sequenced in a study of human T cells and chemical hapten exposure. Using its own MiXCR run on the RACE reads, TCRdb lists one record per CDR3 protein. Seen here are about 120,000 distinct CDR3 sequences, about 13% observed once, and the top ten hold 2.5% to 3.5%. The sample's time point: pre-sensitization, week 0. Treatment here: therapeutic diphenylcyclopropenone sensitization with weekly scalp DPC. Sequencing was performed on whole blood, taken in connection with sensitization to the hapten diphenylcyclopropenone (DPC). The receptors derive from a woman aged 18-29 years with alopecia areata. Some clones in this sample may be carry-over from other donors' samples.

The genes are TRBV15 and TRBJ2-1; D is unclear. Germline V gives CDR1 LNHNV, CDR2 YYDKDF (reference sequence). The CDR3 contains 12 residues. With 5 bases removed from V and 4 bases from J, the gap between germline ends came to 6 bases. CDR3 protein: CATSPSYNEQFF. Written as DNA, the CDR3 is TGTGCCACCAGCCCCAGTTACAATGAGCAGTTCTTC. The full variable domain, in which reference TRBV15 and TRBJ2-1 provide the parts outside the CDR3, is DAMVIQNPRYQVTQFGKPVTLSCSQTLNHNVMYWYQQKSSQAPKLLFHYYDKDFNNEADTPDNFQSRRPNTSFCFLDIRSPGLGDTAMYLCATSPSYNEQFFGPGTRLTVL.

The CDR3 region is CASSSRGAEDTDTQYF. Here the CDR3 DNA reads TGTGCCAGCAGTTCCAGGGGGGCGGAAGACACAGATACGCAGTATTTT. V and J are TRBV12-3 or TRBV12-4 and TRBJ2-3, with D perhaps TRBD1 (7 bases). Trimming took off 4 bases at V and 2 bases at J, with 16 bases between the two ends. The CDR3 runs to 16 residues.

In this sample, this clonotype turned up many times. V is TRBV3-1 and J is TRBJ2-7; TRBD1 matches at 7 bases. V was pared by 4 bases and J by 3 bases, with 6 bases of the junction left unmatched. There are 14 residues in the CDR3. Germline values: CDR1 LGHDT, CDR2 YNNKEL (reference sequence). DNA for the CDR3: TGTGCCAGCAGCCGACAGGGACCGGGCTACGAGCAGTACTTC. As protein: CASSRQGPGYEQYF.

The sample holds a few counts of this clonotype. The rearrangement uses TRBV19 and TRBJ2-6, with D maybe TRBD2 (6 bases). The V and J ends lost 2 bases and 0 bases respectively, with 17 bases between them. The V gene's germline CDR1 is LNHDA and CDR2 SQIVND (reference sequence). The CDR3 sequence is 19 residues long. This CDR3 reads CASSISPRGSFSGANVLTF. The CDR3 DNA sequence: TGTGCCAGTAGTATATCACCCCGGGGGAGCTTCTCTGGGGCCAACGTCCTGACTTTC.

This clonotype was seen at least ten times. This chain uses TRBV12-3 or TRBV12-4 with TRBJ1-1; D is undetermined. V was trimmed by 5 bases and J by 4 bases, leaving 17 bases between them. This CDR3 has 15 residues. This chain's CDR3 is CASSPETGAATEAFF. The CDR3 DNA reads as TGTGCCAGCAGTCCAGAAACGGGAGCAGCCACTGAAGCTTTCTTT.

In its sample, this clonotype was seen many times. The rearrangement joins TRBV19 to TRBJ1-1; 7 bases agree with TRBD1. Germline-derived CDR1 and CDR2 are LNHDA and SQIVND (reference sequence). The CDR3 extends over 14 amino acids. V lost 7 bases and J lost 0; bases outside the gene matches: 5. For the CDR3, the DNA is TGTGCCAGTATAAGACAGGGAATGAACACTGAAGCTTTCTTT. Translating it yields CASIRQGMNTEAFF.

The V and J genes are TRBV10-3 and TRBJ2-5; D is uncertain. This CDR3 is 12 amino acids long. The V gene lost 4 bases and the J gene lost 5 bases, with 8 bases spanning the gap. The germline CDR1 and CDR2 sequences are ENHRY and SYGVKD. The CDR3: CAISVAGETQYF. CDR3 nucleotides: TGTGCCATCAGTGTAGCTGGGGAGACCCAGTACTTC.

This clonotype was counted a few times. This chain joins TRBV27 and TRBJ2-5, with 7 bases aligning to TRBD1. This CDR3 has 13 residues. Trimming cost V 6 bases and J 2 bases; bases outside gene matches: 3. CDR1 MNHEY and CDR2 SMNVEV come from the germline V gene (reference sequence). DNA of the CDR3: TGTGCCAGCAGGCGACAGGGACAAGAGACCCAGTACTTC. This translates into CASRRQGQETQYF.

This clonotype appeared many times. V and J are TRBV10-3 and TRBJ1-1, with 7 bases matching TRBD1. Germline CDR1 is ENHRY and CDR2 is SYGVKD. V dropped 8 bases and J dropped 2; count of bases not matched to a gene: 11. The CDR3 consists of 15 residues. CDR3 DNA: TGTGCCATCTCCCACCCGGGACAGCTTAACACTGAAGCTTTCTTT. This encodes CAISHPGQLNTEAFF.